Listed below are T cell receptor beta chains from one sample, sequenced in a study of CD8 T cells in ankylosing spondylitis. TCRdb reprocessed the 5' RACE reads with MiXCR, giving one entry per CDR3 protein. Of 500,000 to 650,000 distinct CDR3 sequences listed, about 5.4% are singletons. Sequencing input: blood, either unsorted or a sorted T cell fraction (not recorded which). All receptors come from a male donor with ankylosing spondylitis. Each CDR3 is given with its conserved first and last residue. D genes are given only for firm matches. Some rows have no size entry. The others give once, few or many, or a class for an expanded clone.

d_call clone_size j_call v_call cdr3_nt cdr3_aa
TRBD1 many TRBJ2-7 TRBV10-3 TGTGCCATCAGTGAGTCACAGGGGGCCGACGAGCAGTACTTC CAISESQGADEQYF
. many TRBJ1-5 TRBV20-1 TGCAGTGCTAGAGTCTTTTCAGGGGATCAGCCCCAGCATTTT CSARVFSGDQPQHF
. . TRBJ2-3 TRBV12-3/TRBV12-4 TGTGCCAGCACCATAAGAGATACGCAGTATTTT CASTIRDTQYF
. many TRBJ2-4 TRBV12-3/TRBV12-4 TGTGCCAGCAGTTTGTCGTGGCAAAACATTCAGTACTTC CASSLSWQNIQYF
TRBD1 many TRBJ1-2 TRBV4-3 TGCGCCAGCAGAGCGGGACAGGGAGTTAACTATGGCTACACCTTC CASRAGQGVNYGYTF
TRBD2 many TRBJ2-5 TRBV7-9 TGTGCCAGCAGCCCATACATAACCGGACTAGCGGTACCTTTAGGGACTTACTTC CASSPYITGLAVPLGTYF
. many TRBJ2-1 TRBV29-1 TGCAGCGCCGGGACTCTATACAATGAGCAGTTCTTC CSAGTLYNEQFF
TRBD1 many TRBJ1-2 TRBV6-1 TGTGCCAGCAGACAGGGGGCTAACTATGGCTACACCTTC CASRQGANYGYTF
. many TRBJ1-1 TRBV20-1 TGCCTACTATTGAGGTACACTGAAGCTTTCTTT CLLLRYTEAFF
. few TRBJ1-1 TRBV15 TGTGCCACCAGCCGAAGGGGGGGGGTTGAAGCTTTCTTT CATSRRGGVEAFF
. many TRBJ1-1 TRBV7-9 TGTGCCAGCAGCTTAGTGTGGGAACACACTGAAGCTTTCTTT CASSLVWEHTEAFF
TRBD2 many TRBJ2-1 TRBV7-2 TGTGCCAGCAGCTCTCACAGCGGGGGGGCGAATGAGCAGTTCTTC CASSSHSGGANEQFF
TRBD1 few TRBJ2-5 TRBV6-4 TGTGCCAGCAGTGACCGACCAGGGGGCTACGAGACCCAGTACTTC CASSDRPGGYETQYF
. . TRBJ2-1 TRBV18 TGTGCCAGCTCACCACCGGGCGGGAACCCTAACAATGAGCAGTTCTTC CASSPPGGNPNNEQFF
. many TRBJ2-7 TRBV6-5 TGTGCCAGCAGTTACGGTCGACGGGGCTACGAGCAGTACTTC CASSYGRRGYEQYF
. . TRBJ2-7 TRBV6-5 TGTGCCAGCAGTTACTTCCCTCGGGACCCCTACGAGCAGTACTTC CASSYFPRDPYEQYF
. many TRBJ2-7 TRBV10-3 TGTGCCATCAGTGAGTCTAGGGGCTACGAGCAGTACTTC CAISESRGYEQYF
. few TRBJ2-3 TRBV3-1 TGTGCCAGCAGCCAGAGGGACGTCGGCACAGATACGCAGTATTTT CASSQRDVGTDTQYF